The clone carrying this TCR beta chain has only a few counts. This entry belongs to a study of beta chain features in type 1 diabetes. Study in general: Cell yields, age and gender were similar between patients and healthy donors.

The investigators reverse transcribed all of the isolated RNA, so they sequenced expressed TCRB transcripts. Sequenced by immunoSEQ multiplex PCR; TCRdb stores in-frame clones only, minus some. This sample has 15,000 or so clones, with 40% to 45% found just once. CDR1 and CDR2 from the germline V gene are SEHNR and FQNEAQ (reference sequence). V shed 5 bases and J shed 5 bases, with 15 bases lying between them. This CDR3 has 14 residues. Sample: stem cell memory CD4+ T cells from blood. This TCR came from a woman between 35 and 50 years old in good health. The V call is TRBV7-9, the J call TRBJ2-5; D perhaps matches TRBD1 (6 bases). This CDR3 is CASSPVGGFETQYF. In DNA, the CDR3 is TGTGCCAGCAGCCCCGTTGGGGGCTTTGAGACCCAGTACTTC.